This record covers a single T cell receptor (beta chain). The antigen it recognizes is unknown. Base qualities are not recorded, but no much larger clone differs from it by a single base. Library preparation was by the immunoSEQ multiplex PCR assay. The original methods were these. A statistical classification framework was developed to diagnose cytomegalovirus status using the catalog of TCR beta chain sequences. This immuneACCESS table, as held by TCRdb, lists in-frame sequences with V and J called but not all clones. Of the missing ones, under half trace to an unresolved V gene in checked studies; the others have no known cause. That table furnishes V, J and clone size, whereas the DNA furnished D and trimming. In this sample the table shows around 140,000 clones, approximately 86% of which occur a single time. Under 5% of the sample is held by the ten biggest clonotypes. V and J are trimmed by 4 bases and 0 bases, and the gene matches miss 14 bases of the junction. CDR1 SGDLS and CDR2 YYNGEE are derived from the germline V gene. Including the terminal cysteine and phenylalanine, the CDR3 comprises 20 residues. Kept here is only the CDR3 DNA, which spans 60 bases and is read in frame from base 1.

These data belong to a study of cytomegalovirus exposure and HLA in healthy donors (dated by TCRdb to about 2017). About the investigation overall: According to a later analysis, the 120 validation repertoires were produced on the same platform as the 680 or so repertoires of the first cohort. The study combined high-throughput TCR immunosequencing, statistical association of individual TCRs with disease status, and machine learning to predict cytomegalovirus infection status. The aim of the study was to test whether cataloging public T cell receptors could identify signatures of past pathogen exposure. In addition to the first cohort of approximately 650 subjects, a separate validation cohort of approximately 120 different subjects was used. The paper as a whole reports these results and caveats: Of the cluster scores, 90% to 95% were above 0 in a later analysis, which found that TCRs clustered in the first cohort also tended to co-occur in the 120 validation repertoires. Most TCR sequences were seen in very few donors, while some public TCRs were found in many individuals. A later analysis lacked HLA typing for the validation cohort, so it scored co-occurrence in that cohort across all 120 or so repertoires. Three of the identified cytomegalovirus-associated TCR beta chains were confirmed in vitro to be specific for cytomegalovirus antigens. It was suggested by the authors that the approach could potentially be generalized to other disease states and immunological phenotypes. In both the original and validation cohorts, the classifier was reported to diagnose cytomegalovirus status with high specificity and sensitivity. The study listed 150 to 200 TCR beta chains as associated with cytomegalovirus.

Separate from the approximately 670-subject first cohort, the validation cohort of roughly 120 subjects was the group to which the donors belonged. Source material: PBMCs. The V and J segments used are TRBV9 and TRBJ2-1, with 12 bases aligning to TRBD2. This sequence was found in a man aged 18 to 30 in good health and CMV-seropositive. Read as DNA, the sequence is TGTGCCAGCAGCCCCGGACTAGCGGGGACTAGCCGTAGCTCCTACAATGAGCAGTTCTTC. Translation gives CASSPGLAGTSRSSYNEQFF.